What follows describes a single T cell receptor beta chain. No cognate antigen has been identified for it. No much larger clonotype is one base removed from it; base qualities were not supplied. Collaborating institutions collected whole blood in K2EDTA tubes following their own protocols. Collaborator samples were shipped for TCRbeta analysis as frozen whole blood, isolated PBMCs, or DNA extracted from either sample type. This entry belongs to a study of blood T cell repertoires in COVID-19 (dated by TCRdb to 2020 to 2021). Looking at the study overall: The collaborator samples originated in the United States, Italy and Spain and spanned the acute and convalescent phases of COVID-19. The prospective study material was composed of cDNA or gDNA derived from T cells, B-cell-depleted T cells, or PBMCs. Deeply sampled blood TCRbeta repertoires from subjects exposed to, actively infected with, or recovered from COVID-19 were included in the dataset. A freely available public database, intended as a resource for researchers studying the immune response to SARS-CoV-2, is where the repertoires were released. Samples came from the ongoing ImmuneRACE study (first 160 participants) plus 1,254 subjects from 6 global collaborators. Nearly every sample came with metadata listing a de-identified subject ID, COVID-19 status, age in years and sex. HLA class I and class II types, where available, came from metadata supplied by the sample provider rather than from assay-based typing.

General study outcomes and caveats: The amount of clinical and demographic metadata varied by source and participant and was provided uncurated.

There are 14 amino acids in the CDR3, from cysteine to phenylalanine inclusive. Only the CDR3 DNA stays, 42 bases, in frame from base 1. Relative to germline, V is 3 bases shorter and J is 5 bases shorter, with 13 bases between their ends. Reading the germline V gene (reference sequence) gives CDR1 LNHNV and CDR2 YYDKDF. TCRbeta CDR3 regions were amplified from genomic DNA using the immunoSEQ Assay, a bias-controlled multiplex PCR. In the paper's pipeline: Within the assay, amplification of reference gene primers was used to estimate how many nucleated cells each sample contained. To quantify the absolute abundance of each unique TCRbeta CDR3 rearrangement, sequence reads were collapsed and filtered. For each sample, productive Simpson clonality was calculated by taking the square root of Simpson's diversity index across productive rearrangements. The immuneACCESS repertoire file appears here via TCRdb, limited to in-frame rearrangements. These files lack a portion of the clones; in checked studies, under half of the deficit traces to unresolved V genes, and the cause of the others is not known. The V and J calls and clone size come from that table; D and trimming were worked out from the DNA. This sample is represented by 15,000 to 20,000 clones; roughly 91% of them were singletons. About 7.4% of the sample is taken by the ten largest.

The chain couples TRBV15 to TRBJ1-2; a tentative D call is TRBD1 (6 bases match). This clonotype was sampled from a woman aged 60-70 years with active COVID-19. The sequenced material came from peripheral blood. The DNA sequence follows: TGTGCCACCAGCAGTGCTCAGGGGACATATGGCTACACCTTC. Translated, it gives CATSSAQGTYGYTF.